One T cell receptor beta chain is described in this entry. Its antigen is still unknown. This CDR3 spans 16 amino acids. The V gene's germline CDR1 is MNHNY and CDR2 SVGAGI (reference sequence). The trim removed 6 bases at V and 9 bases at J, leaving 11 bases unmatched. The entry originates in a study of cytomegalovirus exposure and HLA in healthy donors. Study results and limitations: A cluster of highly shared sequence variants was likely a sequencing artifact. With later analysis, a missense DCLRE1C variant became linked to TCR beta V- and J-gene trimming. The authors listed 150 to 200 TCR beta chains as cytomegalovirus-associated.

With 60 Vbeta and 13 Jbeta primers, the PCR was carried out. Profiling relied on immunoSEQ multiplex PCR, and the TCRdb table lists in-frame clones only, not all of them. The table has 200,000 or so clones, under 90% seen once. The source is a boy younger than 10 in good health and CMV-seronegative. This chain joins TRBV6-6 and TRBJ1-6, with 10 bases that match TRBD1. Sequences were obtained from PBMCs. The CDR3 DNA reads as TGTGCCAGCAGAGGGACAGGGGCACTCGGGGGTTCACCCCTCCACTTT. Translation gives CASRGTGALGGSPLHF.